A selection of T cell receptor beta chains follows, all from one sample in a study of control samples from healthy donors and cancer patients. This table comes from immunoSEQ multiplex PCR, and its TCRdb copy is limited to in-frame clones, with some not included. The sample shows around 110,000 clones, roughly 93% of them seen only once. Sequenced sample: blood. The receptor set was obtained from a young man in good health. Both conserved end residues are part of each CDR3. Each record gives: V gene, CDR3 protein.

>TRBV28
CASSPGGATVGYEKLFF
>TRBV14
CASSPRQGVNTEAFF
>TRBV9
CASSAGQTSVGQETQYF
>TRBV14
CASSPSWGAVYQETQYF
>TRBV3-1/TRBV3-2
CASSPGRRNTEAFF
>TRBV5-1
CASSWDPGVRQFF
>TRBV7-9
CASSRSGTGVNQPQHF
>TRBV28
CASSLRSGGLYGYTF
>TRBV9
CASSLRDRGTSYNEQFF
>TRBV5-1
CASSPQLILSTDTQYF
>TRBV19
CASSPRQGYNSPLHF
>TRBV2
CASKPGTGGGDTQYF
>TRBV9
CASSEDLNGYTF
>TRBV5-4
CASSSGGRTDTQYF
>TRBV9
CASSVEDRANYGYTF
>TRBV3-1/TRBV3-2
CASSQEGVTGSSEAFF
>TRBV7-6
CASSFGRGNEKLFF
>TRBV20-1
CSARGTEAFF
>TRBV4-2
CASSQRPGLAGGFTGELFF
>TRBV2
CASSEEAGVMGETQYF
>TRBV7-6
CASSRASGGAPNEQFF
>TRBV4-1
CASSPRTPGRSGANVLTF
>TRBV11-2
CASSLEGFSGNTIYF
>TRBV6-6
CASSPIDRGSSGYTF
>TRBV18
CASSPPVLNEQLF
>TRBV4-1
CASTQGTDQPQHF
>TRBV5-1
CASSSRQVFSGNTIYF
>TRBV28
CASSPPRGMGRSVEKLFF
>TRBV19
CASPPPGGGRFDTQYF
>TRBV7-9
CASSSPTENTEAFF
>TRBV28
CASSLIGGIGNTIYF
>TRBV11-2
CASSLASSGGARDTQYF
>TRBV10-3
CAITPEGGSSGNTIYF
>TRBV27
CASSLQGQGTTNEKLFF
>TRBV2
CASTTYNTGELFF
>TRBV10-3
CAISGGLASQETQYF
>TRBV5-1
CASSLVGSPLHF
>TRBV4-2
CASSPRSGDWADTQYF
>TRBV4-1
CASSQQDTLNTEAFF
>TRBV2
CASRDRVVGNTIYF
>TRBV14
CASSQDVGTRANVLTF
>TRBV6-4
CASSDRRNTEAFF
>TRBV7-8
CASSPMYGEQFF
>TRBV5-1
CASSQPGTSYNEQFF
>TRBV5-6
CASSLRGYYGYTF
>TRBV6-1
CASSEAGKQPQHF
>TRBV11-2
CASNKKVNVGGWASYEQYF